This T cell receptor beta chain came from a study of cytomegalovirus exposure and HLA in healthy donors. Points from the study as a whole: By HLA locus, TCR association rates varied in a later analysis, with DRB1 showing the most and HLA-C the fewest.

Germline loops: CDR1 SGHDT, CDR2 YYEEEE. The length of the CDR3 is 15 residues. V gave up 4 bases and J gave up 3 bases, with 16 bases separating them. As regards this clone: Its antigen is currently unknown.

PCR used 60 Vbeta primers and 13 Jbeta primers. In the original analysis: A follow-up analysis tallied 65 million to 80 million unique TCR beta chains, roughly 11 million shared. Here immunoSEQ multiplex PCR was the method, and the copy in TCRdb shows in-frame clones only, minus some. The V and J calls and the clone size are those of that table, but D and trimming were determined from the DNA. The data show about 160,000 clones, approximately 82% seen once. V and J are TRBV5-6 and TRBJ1-1; no reliable D call. This clonotype was obtained from a man aged 45 to 65 in good health and CMV-seropositive. Sequenced: PBMCs. The CDR3 is CASSRRPEGYTEAFF. The CDR3 DNA reads as TGTGCCAGCAGCCGGAGGCCCGAAGGGTACACTGAAGCTTTCTTT. Looking up the rest from reference TRBV5-6 and TRBJ1-1 gives the full variable domain: DAGVTQSPTHLIKTRGQQVTLRCSPKSGHDTVSWYQQALGQGPQFIFQYYEEEERQRGNFPDRFSGHQFPNYSSELNVNALLLGDSALYLCASSRRPEGYTEAFFGQGTRLTVV.